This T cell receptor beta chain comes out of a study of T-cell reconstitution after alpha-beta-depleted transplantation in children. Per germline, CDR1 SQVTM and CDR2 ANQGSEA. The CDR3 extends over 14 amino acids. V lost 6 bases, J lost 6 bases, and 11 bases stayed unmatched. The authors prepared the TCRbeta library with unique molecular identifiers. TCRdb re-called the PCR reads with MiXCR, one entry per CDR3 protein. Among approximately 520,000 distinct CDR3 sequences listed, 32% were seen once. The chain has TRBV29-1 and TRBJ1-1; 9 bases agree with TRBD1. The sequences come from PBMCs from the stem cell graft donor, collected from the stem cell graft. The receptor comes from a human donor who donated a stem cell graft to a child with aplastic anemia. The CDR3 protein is CSVGPGQGVPEAFF. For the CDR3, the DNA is TGCAGCGTGGGACCGGGACAGGGTGTCCCTGAAGCTTTCTTT.